This T cell receptor beta chain was obtained from a study of T-cell reconstitution after alpha-beta-depleted transplantation in children. Germline V lookup: CDR1 SGDLS, CDR2 YYNGEE. The V and J ends lost 4 bases and 1 base respectively, with 13 bases between them. This CDR3 spans 15 amino acids. Unique molecular identifiers tagged the TCRbeta library. MiXCR, applied by TCRdb to the PCR reads, yields one record per CDR3 protein. This sample carries about 270,000 distinct CDR3 sequences, roughly 9.5% of them seen once, and the ten largest clones take roughly a tenth. This clonotype was sampled from a human donor who donated a stem cell graft to a child with SCID. The specimen comprised PBMCs from the stem cell graft donor, sampled from the stem cell graft. This chain joins TRBV9 and TRBJ2-3, with D uncertain. CDR3 DNA sequence: TGTGCCAGCAGCCTGACACGGCTGGGCACAGATACGCAGTATTTT. This translates into CASSLTRLGTDTQYF.